A selection of T cell receptor beta chains follows, all from one sample in a study of cytomegalovirus exposure and HLA in healthy donors. The protocol was immunoSEQ multiplex PCR, while the TCRdb copy is restricted to in-frame clones and leaves out a portion. Among 100,000 to 150,000 clones listed, approximately 75% were seen once. Sequences were obtained from PBMCs. Every receptor here comes from a man aged 45-65 years in good health and CMV-seropositive. Both conserved end residues are trimmed from each CDR3.

V	J	CDR3
TRBV18	TRBJ2-7	ASRDRTSYEQY
TRBV15	TRBJ1-4	ATSRARGRANEKLF
TRBV7-9	TRBJ1-1	ASSLTGNTEAF
TRBV25-1	TRBJ2-7	ASSETEAAYEQY
TRBV5-1	TRBJ2-3	ASSLEGTGLDTQY
TRBV10-3	TRBJ1-2	AIRGQGARGYT
TRBV5-4	TRBJ2-5	ASSSRTERQETQY
TRBV7-2	TRBJ2-2	ASSFSNGELF
TRBV5-1	TRBJ1-4	ASSSSQGSFNEKLF
TRBV19	TRBJ1-4	ASSSTGTGSEKLF
TRBV9	TRBJ2-1	ASSVVGGSRYNEQF
TRBV5-1	TRBJ2-2	ASSLGQNTGELF
TRBV2	TRBJ2-7	ASSWQGGAYEQY
TRBV12-5	TRBJ1-5	ASALQEGLYSNQPQH
TRBV19	TRBJ1-2	ASVGNGYT
TRBV28	TRBJ1-5	ASSPGASGNQPQH
TRBV27	TRBJ1-1	ASRRGQGWSDTEAF
TRBV5-1	TRBJ2-5	ASRLTGGVKGYQETQY
TRBV6-4	TRBJ2-1	ASSPEVLDPYNEQF
TRBV19	TRBJ2-3	ASSIELRPTYTDTQY
TRBV4-1	TRBJ2-1	ASSQEPAGDRNEQF
TRBV11-2	TRBJ1-1	ASSLGSPTEAF
TRBV7-6	TRBJ2-1	ASSLAREGEQF
TRBV5-6	TRBJ2-1	ASSLAGGGAYNEQF
TRBV19	TRBJ1-1	ASSKDTKKKANTEAF
TRBV7-2	TRBJ1-1	ASSPRERSTEAF